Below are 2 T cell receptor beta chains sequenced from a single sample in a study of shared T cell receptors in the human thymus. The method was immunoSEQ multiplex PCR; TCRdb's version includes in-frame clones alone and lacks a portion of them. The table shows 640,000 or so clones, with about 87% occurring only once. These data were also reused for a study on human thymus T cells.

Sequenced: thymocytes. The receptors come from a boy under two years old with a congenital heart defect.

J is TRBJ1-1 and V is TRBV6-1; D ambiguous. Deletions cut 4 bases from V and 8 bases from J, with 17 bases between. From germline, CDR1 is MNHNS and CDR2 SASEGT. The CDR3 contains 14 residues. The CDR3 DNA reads TGTGCCAGCAGTGTCCGGATTGGTGTGGAGGAAGCTTTCTTT. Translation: CASSVRIGVEEAFF.

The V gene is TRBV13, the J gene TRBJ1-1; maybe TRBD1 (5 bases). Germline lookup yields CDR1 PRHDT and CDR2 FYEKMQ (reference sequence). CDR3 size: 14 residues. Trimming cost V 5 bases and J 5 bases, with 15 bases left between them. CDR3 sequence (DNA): TGTGCCAGCAGCCCGAGGATCGGGGGGACTGAAGCTTTCTTT. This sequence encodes CASSPRIGGTEAFF.